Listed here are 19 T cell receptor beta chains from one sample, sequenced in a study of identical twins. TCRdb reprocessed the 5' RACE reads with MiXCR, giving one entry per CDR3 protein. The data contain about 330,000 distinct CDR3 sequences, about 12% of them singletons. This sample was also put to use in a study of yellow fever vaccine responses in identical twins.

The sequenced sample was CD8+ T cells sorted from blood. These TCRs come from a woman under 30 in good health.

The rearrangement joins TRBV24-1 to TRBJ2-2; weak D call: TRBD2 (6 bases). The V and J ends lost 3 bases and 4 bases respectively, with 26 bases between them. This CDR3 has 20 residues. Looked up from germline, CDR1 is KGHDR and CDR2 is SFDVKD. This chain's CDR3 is CATSDTITRTSLGSTGELFF. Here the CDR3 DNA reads TGTGCCACCAGTGATACGATAACCCGGACCTCACTCGGGAGCACCGGGGAGCTGTTTTTT.

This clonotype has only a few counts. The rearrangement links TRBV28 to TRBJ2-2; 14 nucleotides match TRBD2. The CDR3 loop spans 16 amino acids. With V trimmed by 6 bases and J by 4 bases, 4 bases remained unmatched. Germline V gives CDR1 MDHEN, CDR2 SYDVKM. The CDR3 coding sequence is TGTGCCAGCAGCCTGACTAGCGGGAGGGCCACCGGGGAGCTGTTTTTT. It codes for CASSLTSGRATGELFF.

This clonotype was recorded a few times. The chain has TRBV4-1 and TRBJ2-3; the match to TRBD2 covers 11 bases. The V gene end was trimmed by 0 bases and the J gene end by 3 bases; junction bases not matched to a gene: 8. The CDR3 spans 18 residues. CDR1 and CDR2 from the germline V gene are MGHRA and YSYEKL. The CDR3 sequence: CASSQEFTSGSLTDTQYF. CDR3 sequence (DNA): TGCGCCAGCAGCCAAGAGTTTACTAGCGGGAGTCTGACAGATACGCAGTATTTT.

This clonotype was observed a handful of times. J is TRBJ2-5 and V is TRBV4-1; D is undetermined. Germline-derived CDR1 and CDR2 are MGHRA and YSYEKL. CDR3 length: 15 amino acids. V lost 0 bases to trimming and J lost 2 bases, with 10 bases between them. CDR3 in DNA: TGCGCCAGCAGCCAAGATCCGGCGGCACAAGAGACCCAGTACTTC. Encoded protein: CASSQDPAAQETQYF.

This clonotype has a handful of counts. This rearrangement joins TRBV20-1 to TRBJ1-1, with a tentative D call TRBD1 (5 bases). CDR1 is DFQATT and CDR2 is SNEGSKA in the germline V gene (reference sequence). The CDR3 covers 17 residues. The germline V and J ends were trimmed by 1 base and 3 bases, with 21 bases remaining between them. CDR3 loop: CSARGSQQGRSHTEAFF. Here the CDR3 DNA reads TGCAGTGCTAGAGGCTCGCAGCAGGGAAGGTCGCACACTGAAGCTTTCTTT.

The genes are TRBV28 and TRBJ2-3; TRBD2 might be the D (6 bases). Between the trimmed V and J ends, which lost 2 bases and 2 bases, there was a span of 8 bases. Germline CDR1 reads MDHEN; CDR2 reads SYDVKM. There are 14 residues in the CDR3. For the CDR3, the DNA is TGTGCCAGCAGTTTACTAGCGCTCACAGATACGCAGTATTTT. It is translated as CASSLLALTDTQYF.

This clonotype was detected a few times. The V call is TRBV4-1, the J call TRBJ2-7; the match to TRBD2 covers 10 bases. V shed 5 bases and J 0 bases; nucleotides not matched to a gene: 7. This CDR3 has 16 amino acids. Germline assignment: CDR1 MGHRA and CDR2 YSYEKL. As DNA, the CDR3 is TGCGCCAGCAGCATACTAGCGGGACCGACCTCCTACGAGCAGTACTTC. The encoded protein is CASSILAGPTSYEQYF.

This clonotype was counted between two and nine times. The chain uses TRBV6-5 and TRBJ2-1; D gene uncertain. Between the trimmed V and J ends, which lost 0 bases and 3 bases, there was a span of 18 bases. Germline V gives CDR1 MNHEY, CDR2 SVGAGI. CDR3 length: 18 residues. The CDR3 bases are TGTGCCAGCAGTTACTCTGACCTTGACACAGTAAGCTACAATGAGCAGTTCTTC. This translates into CASSYSDLDTVSYNEQFF.

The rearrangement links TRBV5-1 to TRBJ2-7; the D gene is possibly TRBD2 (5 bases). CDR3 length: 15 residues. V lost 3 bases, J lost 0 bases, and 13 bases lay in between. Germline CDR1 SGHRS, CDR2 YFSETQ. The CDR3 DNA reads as TGCGCCAGCAGCTGGGGTAGCGCCAGCTCCTACGAGCAGTACTTC. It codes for CASSWGSASSYEQYF.

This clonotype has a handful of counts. In nucleotides, the CDR3 is TGTGCCAGCAGGGAGGGGCTGAACACTGAAGCTTTCTTT. Amino acid sequence: CASREGLNTEAFF. The gene calls are TRBV13 and TRBJ1-1, with D perhaps TRBD1 (5 bases). Germline V lookup: CDR1 PRHDT, CDR2 FYEKMQ (reference sequence). The CDR3 has 13 residues. The germline V and J ends were trimmed by 6 bases and 0 bases, with 8 bases remaining between them.

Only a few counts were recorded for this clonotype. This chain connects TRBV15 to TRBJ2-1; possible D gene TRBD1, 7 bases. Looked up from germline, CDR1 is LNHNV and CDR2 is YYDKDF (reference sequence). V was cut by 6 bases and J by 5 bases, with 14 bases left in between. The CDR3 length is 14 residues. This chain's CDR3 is CATRRRGQNNEQFF. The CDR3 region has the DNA TGTGCCACCAGACGGCGGGGACAGAACAATGAGCAGTTCTTC. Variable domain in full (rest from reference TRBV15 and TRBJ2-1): DAMVIQNPRYQVTQFGKPVTLSCSQTLNHNVMYWYQQKSSQAPKLLFHYYDKDFNNEADTPDNFQSRRPNTSFCFLDIRSPGLGDTAMYLCATRRRGQNNEQFFGPGTRLTVL.

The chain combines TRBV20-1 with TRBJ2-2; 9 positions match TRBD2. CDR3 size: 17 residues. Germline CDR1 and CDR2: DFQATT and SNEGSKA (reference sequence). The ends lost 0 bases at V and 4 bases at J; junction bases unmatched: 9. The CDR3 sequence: CSARDPTAGGLTGELFF. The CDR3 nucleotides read TGCAGTGCTAGAGATCCGACAGCGGGGGGCCTCACCGGGGAGCTGTTTTTT.

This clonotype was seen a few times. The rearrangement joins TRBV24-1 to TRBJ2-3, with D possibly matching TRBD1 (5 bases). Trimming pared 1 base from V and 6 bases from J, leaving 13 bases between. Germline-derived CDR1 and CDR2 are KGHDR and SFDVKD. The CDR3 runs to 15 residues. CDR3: CATSDFVTPGDTQYF. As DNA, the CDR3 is TGTGCCACCAGTGATTTCGTGACCCCAGGGGATACGCAGTATTTT.

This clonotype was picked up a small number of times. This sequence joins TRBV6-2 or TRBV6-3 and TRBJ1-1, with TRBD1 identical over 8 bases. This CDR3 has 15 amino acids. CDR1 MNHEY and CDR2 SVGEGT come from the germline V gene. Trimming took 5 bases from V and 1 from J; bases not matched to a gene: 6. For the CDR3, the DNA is TGTGCCAGCAGTCAACGGACAGGGTGGAACACTGAAGCTTTCTTT. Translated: CASSQRTGWNTEAFF.

CDR3 loop: CASTSSGTETYEQYF. The DNA of the CDR3 is TGTGCCAGCACCTCCTCGGGGACAGAGACCTACGAGCAGTACTTC. This chain connects TRBV7-6 to TRBJ2-7; TRBD1 matches at 7 bases. The CDR3 totals 15 residues. Trimming cost V 7 bases and J 2 bases; bases outside gene matches: 11. CDR1 SGHVS and CDR2 FNYEAQ come from the germline V gene.

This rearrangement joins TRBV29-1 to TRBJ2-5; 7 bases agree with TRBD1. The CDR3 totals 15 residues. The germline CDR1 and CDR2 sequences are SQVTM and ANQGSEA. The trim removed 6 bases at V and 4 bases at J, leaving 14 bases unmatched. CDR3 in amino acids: CSVARTGALRETQYF. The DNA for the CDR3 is TGCAGCGTGGCTAGGACAGGTGCTCTGAGAGAGACCCAGTACTTC.

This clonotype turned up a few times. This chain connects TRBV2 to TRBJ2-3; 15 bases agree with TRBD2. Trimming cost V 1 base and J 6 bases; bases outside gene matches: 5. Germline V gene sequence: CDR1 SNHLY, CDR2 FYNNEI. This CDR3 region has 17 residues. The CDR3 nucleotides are TGTGCCAGCAGTGAAGGCGGGACTAGCGGGGGGCTGGATACGCAGTATTTT. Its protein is CASSEGGTSGGLDTQYF. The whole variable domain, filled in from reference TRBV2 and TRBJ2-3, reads EPEVTQTPSHQVTQMGQEVILRCVPISNHLYFYWYRQILGQKVEFLVSFYNNEISEKSEIFDDQFSVERPDGSNFTLKIRSTKLEDSAMYFCASSEGGTSGGLDTQYFGPGTRLTVL.

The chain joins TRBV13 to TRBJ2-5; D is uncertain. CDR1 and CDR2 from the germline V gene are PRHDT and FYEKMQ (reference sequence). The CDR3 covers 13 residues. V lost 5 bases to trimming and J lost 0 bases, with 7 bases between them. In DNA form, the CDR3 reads TGTGCCAGCAGCAGGTCCGACCAAGAGACCCAGTACTTC. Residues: CASSRSDQETQYF. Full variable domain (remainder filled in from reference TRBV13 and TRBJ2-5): AAGVIQSPRHLIKEKRETATLKCYPIPRHDTVYWYQQGPGQDPQFLISFYEKMQSDKGSIPDRFSAQQFSDYHSELNMSSLELGDSALYFCASSRSDQETQYFGPGTRLLVL.

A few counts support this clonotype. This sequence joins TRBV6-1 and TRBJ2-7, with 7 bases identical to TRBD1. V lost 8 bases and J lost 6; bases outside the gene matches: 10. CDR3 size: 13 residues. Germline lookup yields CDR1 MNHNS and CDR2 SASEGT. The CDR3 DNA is TGTGCCAGCGCAAGGACAGGACCCTCCGAGCAGTACTTC. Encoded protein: CASARTGPSEQYF.